This paragraph reports one T cell receptor beta chain. What it binds is not known. CDR3 length: 14 residues. Germline lookup yields CDR1 MNHNS and CDR2 SASEGT. V shed 7 bases, J shed 5 bases, and the junction held 10 bases outside the gene matches. The data originate from a study of cytomegalovirus exposure and HLA in healthy donors. The PCR contained 60 Vbeta and 13 Jbeta primers. Profiled with immunoSEQ multiplex PCR; TCRdb holds only in-frame clones, not every one. The table lists about 110,000 clones, approximately 82% of them singletons. General observations from the study: Later analysis associated a missense DCLRE1C variant with TCR beta V- and J-gene trimming. Common viral pathogens (according to a later analysis) appeared linked to several of the most significant clusters. V segments that were indistinguishable, TRBV6-2 and TRBV6-3 among them, were omitted from analysis.

V gene TRBV6-1 combines with J gene TRBJ1-2, with 7 bases lining up with TRBD1. This TCR was recovered from a man aged 40-49 years in good health and CMV-seronegative. The specimen sequenced was PBMCs. CDR3 nucleotide sequence: TGTGCCAGCATCGGTTTCAACAGGGGTTATGGCTACACCTTC. Translated: CASIGFNRGYGYTF.